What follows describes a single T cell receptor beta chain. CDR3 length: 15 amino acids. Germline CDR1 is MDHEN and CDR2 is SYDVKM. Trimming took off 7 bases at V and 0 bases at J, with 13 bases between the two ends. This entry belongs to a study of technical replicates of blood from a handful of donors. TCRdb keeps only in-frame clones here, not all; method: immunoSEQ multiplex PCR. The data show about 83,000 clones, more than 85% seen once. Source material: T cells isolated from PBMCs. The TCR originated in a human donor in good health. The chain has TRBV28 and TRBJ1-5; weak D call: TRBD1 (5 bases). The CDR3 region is CASTTTGGSNQPQHF. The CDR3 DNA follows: TGTGCCAGCACAACAACGGGGGGTAGCAATCAGCCCCAGCATTTT.